This TCR beta chain stems from a study of patients and donors after allogeneic stem cell transplantation. CDR3 length: 15 residues. Per germline, CDR1 SGHTA and CDR2 FQGNSA. V dropped 5 bases and J dropped 7; count of bases not matched to a gene: 13. TCRdb ran MiXCR on the RT-PCR reads and lists one entry per CDR3 protein. The sample records fewer than 500,000 distinct CDR3 sequences, about a sixth being singletons. This chain joins TRBV7-2 and TRBJ2-5; TRBD1 matches at 7 bases. This receptor was taken from a human donor who was either an allogeneic HSCT recipient or a stem cell or donor lymphocyte infusion donor (not recorded which). It is not recorded whose cells these are; they may come from a transplant donor. The sample taken for sequencing was blood, either unsorted or a sorted T cell fraction (not recorded which). CDR3 DNA: TGTGCCAGCAGCATAGGGGACAGCCGCCCTCGGACCCAGTACTTC. Its protein product is CASSIGDSRPRTQYF.